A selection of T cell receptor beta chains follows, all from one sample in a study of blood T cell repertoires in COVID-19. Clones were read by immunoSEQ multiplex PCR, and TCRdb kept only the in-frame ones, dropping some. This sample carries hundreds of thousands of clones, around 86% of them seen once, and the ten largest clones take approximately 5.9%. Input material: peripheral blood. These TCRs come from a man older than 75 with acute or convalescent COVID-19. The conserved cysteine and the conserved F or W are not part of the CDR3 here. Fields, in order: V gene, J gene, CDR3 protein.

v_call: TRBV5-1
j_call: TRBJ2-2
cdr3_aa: ASSRGGPGTGELF

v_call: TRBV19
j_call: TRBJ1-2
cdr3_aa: ASSIGTGTGNHGYT

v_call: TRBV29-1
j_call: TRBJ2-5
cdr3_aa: SVEEWTGVETQY

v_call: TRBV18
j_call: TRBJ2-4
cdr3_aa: ASSPRGGDIQY

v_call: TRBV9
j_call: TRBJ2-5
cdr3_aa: ASTGSGRAGETQY

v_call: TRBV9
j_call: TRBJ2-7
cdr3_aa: ASSVGGQSYEQY

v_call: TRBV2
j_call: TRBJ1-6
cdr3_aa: ASSDVVGGTPLH

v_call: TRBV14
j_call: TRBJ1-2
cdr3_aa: ASSQVVSYGYT

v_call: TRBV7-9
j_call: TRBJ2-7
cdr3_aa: ASSGGSYEQY

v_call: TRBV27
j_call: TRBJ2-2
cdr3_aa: ASRSLAGVNTGELF

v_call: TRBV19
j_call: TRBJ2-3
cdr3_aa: ASSTLGQGKTDTQY

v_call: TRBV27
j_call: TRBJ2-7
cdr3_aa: ASSLANGGRTRYEQY

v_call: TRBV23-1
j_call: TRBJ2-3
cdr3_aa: ASSQEKVAGSPPDTQY

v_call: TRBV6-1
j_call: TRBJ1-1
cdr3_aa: ASSEAQAGGAEAF

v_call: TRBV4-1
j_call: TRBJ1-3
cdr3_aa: ASSQEDRSRNTIY

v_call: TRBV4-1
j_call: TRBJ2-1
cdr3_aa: ASSQDLAGGLNEQF

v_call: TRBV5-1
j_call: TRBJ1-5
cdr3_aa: ASSEGVVPNQPQH

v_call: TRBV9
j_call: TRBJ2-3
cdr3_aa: ASSVVPSGSTDTQY

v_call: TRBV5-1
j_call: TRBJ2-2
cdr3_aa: ASSQTSGELF

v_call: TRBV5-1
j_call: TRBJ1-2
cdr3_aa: ASSPPPAGVHGYT

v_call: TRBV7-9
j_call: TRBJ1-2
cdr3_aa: ASSLTGANKANYGYT

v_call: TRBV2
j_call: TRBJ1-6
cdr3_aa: ASSPGQGFYSPLH

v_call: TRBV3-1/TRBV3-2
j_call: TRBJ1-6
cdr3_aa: ASSETRGANSPLH

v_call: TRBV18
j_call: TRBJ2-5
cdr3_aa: ASSPSGGSGKETQY

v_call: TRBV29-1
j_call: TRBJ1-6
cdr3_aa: SVSPWDSGLNSPLH

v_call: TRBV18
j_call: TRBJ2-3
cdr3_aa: ASSPSDTQY

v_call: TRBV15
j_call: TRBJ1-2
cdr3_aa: ATSKRPGSPDGYT

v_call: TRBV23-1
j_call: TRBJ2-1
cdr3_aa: ASSQSWQETYNEQF

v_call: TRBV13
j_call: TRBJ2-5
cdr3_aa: ASSTRLVGETQY

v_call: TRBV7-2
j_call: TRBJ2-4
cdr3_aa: ASSLGLAVANIQY

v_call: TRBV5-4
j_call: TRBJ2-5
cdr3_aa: ASSFPSVQETQY

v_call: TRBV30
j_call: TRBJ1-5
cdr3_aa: AWSERGSTNQPQH

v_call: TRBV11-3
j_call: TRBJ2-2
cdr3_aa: ASSYFSGKRGELF

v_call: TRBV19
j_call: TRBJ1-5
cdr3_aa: ASTGTGSNQPQH

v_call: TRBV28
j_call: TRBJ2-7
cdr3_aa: ATSRGAYEQY

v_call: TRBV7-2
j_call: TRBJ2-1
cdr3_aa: ASSGGSLAAYNEQF

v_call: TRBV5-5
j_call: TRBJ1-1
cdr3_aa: ASSLGASPNTEAF

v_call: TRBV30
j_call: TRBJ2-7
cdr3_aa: AWSVQGYEQY

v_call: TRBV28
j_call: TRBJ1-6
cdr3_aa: ASSLRVDVSPLH

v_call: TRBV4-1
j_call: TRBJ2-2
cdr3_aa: ASSPAVSGRRTGELF

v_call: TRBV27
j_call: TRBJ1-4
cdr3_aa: ASRQGMEKLF

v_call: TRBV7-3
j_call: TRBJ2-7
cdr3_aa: ASSLTAGISYEQY

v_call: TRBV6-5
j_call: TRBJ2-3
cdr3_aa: ASSISGTRTDTQY

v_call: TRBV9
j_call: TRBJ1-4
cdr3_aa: ASSEGEGREKLF

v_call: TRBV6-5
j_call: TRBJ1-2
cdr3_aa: ASSYIQGNYGYT

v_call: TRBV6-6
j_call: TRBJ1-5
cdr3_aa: ASSHDRAREPQH

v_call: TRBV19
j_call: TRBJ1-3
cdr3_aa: ASHRTSLSGNTIY

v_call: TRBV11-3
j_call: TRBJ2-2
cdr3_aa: ASSLRQSDTGELF

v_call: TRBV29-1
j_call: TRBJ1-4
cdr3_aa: SAAPPGEKLF